This T cell receptor (beta chain) appears in the sequencing data of a study of CD8+ T cells in alopecia areata. Study background: Percent of scalp involved defined treated patients' severity scores. Study-wide results and limits: Tofacitinib produced a significant decrease in scalp clonality and in expanded CD8+ clones among the top 100.

After isolation, RNA underwent reverse transcription to generate cDNA as the sequencing template. Assay used: immunoSEQ multiplex PCR; TCRdb lists only in-frame clones, some missing. The sample lists more than 150,000 clones; 50% to 60% were seen once. Treatment: oral pan-JAK inhibitor, 5-10 mg twice daily. PBMCs served as the source from which CD4+ and CD8+ T cells were sorted. CDR1 and CDR2 (germline): SQVTM, ANQGSEA. The CDR3 has 14 residues. V lost 2 bases and J lost 2; bases outside the gene matches: 3. As to this clone: The target antigen is unknown.

The sequence was collected from a human donor with alopecia areata. The chain links TRBV29-1 to TRBJ1-2, with TRBD1 matching 9 bases. Sequences were derived from CD4+ T cells sorted from blood, sampled at week 4, from a patient treated with tofacitinib. The CDR3 loop is CSVEPGTGNYGYTF. The CDR3 DNA is TGCAGCGTTGAACCTGGGACAGGGAACTATGGCTACACCTTC.